The rows below give T cell receptor beta chains drawn from one sample of a study of shared clonotypes between healthy human individuals. Assay: immunoSEQ multiplex PCR; the TCRdb copy retains only in-frame clones and omits some. There are about 1 million clones in the sample; roughly 80% occur only once, and 1.4% lies in the top ten. Input material: memory CD4+ T cells sorted from blood. The receptors here all came from a man younger than 35 in good health. Each CDR3 is given with its conserved first and last residue. D genes are given only for firm matches. Size tells how often a clone was seen (once, few, many) or the class of an expanded clone, and some rows leave it out.

j_call: TRBJ2-7
clone_size: .
v_call: TRBV27
d_call: .
cdr3_nt: TGTGCCAGCAGTCTCCGGGGGGCGGGGACCCATAGGGACGAGCAGTACTTC
cdr3_aa: CASSLRGAGTHRDEQYF

j_call: TRBJ2-5
clone_size: .
v_call: TRBV4-1
d_call: TRBD2
cdr3_nt: TGCGCCAGCAGCCAACGATCTAGCGGGAGGGGAGAGACCCAGTACTTC
cdr3_aa: CASSQRSSGRGETQYF

j_call: TRBJ2-5
clone_size: .
v_call: TRBV11-2
d_call: .
cdr3_nt: TGTGCCAGCAGCTTAGGTTCAGCGCGGGAGACCCAGTACTTC
cdr3_aa: CASSLGSARETQYF

j_call: TRBJ1-4
clone_size: .
v_call: TRBV7-8
d_call: TRBD1
cdr3_nt: TGTGCCAGCAGCTTAGCGGCTTGGACAGGATTGAATGAAAAACTGTTTTTT
cdr3_aa: CASSLAAWTGLNEKLFF

j_call: TRBJ1-3
clone_size: .
v_call: TRBV5-1
d_call: .
cdr3_nt: TGCGCCAGCAGCTTGAGCAGGAGCTCTGGAAACACCATATATTTT
cdr3_aa: CASSLSRSSGNTIYF

j_call: TRBJ2-5
clone_size: once
v_call: TRBV7-2
d_call: .
cdr3_nt: TGTGCCAGCAGCTTAAATCAAGTCGAGACCCAGTACTTC
cdr3_aa: CASSLNQVETQYF

j_call: TRBJ2-2
clone_size: .
v_call: TRBV10-2
d_call: TRBD1
cdr3_nt: TGCGCCAGCAGTGAGACGGGACAGGGGACAGGCACCGGGGAGCTGTTTTTT
cdr3_aa: CASSETGQGTGTGELFF

j_call: TRBJ2-1
clone_size: few
v_call: TRBV10-3
d_call: TRBD2
cdr3_nt: TGTGCCATCAGGCCCGGCTTCTCGTCCGCGGGAGGCGTTTTGGATGAGCAGTTCTTC
cdr3_aa: CAIRPGFSSAGGVLDEQFF

j_call: TRBJ1-5
clone_size: .
v_call: TRBV7-8
d_call: .
cdr3_nt: TGTGCCAGCAGCTTAGTCAACAATCAGCCCCAGCATTTT
cdr3_aa: CASSLVNNQPQHF

j_call: TRBJ2-5
clone_size: .
v_call: TRBV6-1
d_call: TRBD2
cdr3_nt: TGTGCCAGCTTGGTTAGCGGGCAAGAGACCCAGTACTTC
cdr3_aa: CASLVSGQETQYF

j_call: TRBJ1-6
clone_size: .
v_call: TRBV5-1
d_call: .
cdr3_nt: TGCGCCAGCAGCCGGATACCAGTTGGGGGAAATTCACCCCTCCACTTT
cdr3_aa: CASSRIPVGGNSPLHF

j_call: TRBJ1-6
clone_size: few
v_call: TRBV5-4
d_call: .
cdr3_nt: TGTGCCAGCAGCTTGGATCGGGTATCGGGTTCACCCCTCCACTTT
cdr3_aa: CASSLDRVSGSPLHF

j_call: TRBJ2-4
clone_size: once
v_call: TRBV7-2
d_call: .
cdr3_nt: TGTGCCAGCAGCCCACAGGGGGGAGGGGCCAAAAACATTCAGTACTTC
cdr3_aa: CASSPQGGGAKNIQYF

j_call: TRBJ2-1
clone_size: .
v_call: TRBV29-1
d_call: TRBD2
cdr3_nt: TGCAGCGCCTTGCCTGGTCCCTCTAGCGGGCTATACAATGAGCAGTTCTTC
cdr3_aa: CSALPGPSSGLYNEQFF

j_call: TRBJ2-7
clone_size: .
v_call: TRBV30
d_call: .
cdr3_nt: TGTGCCTGGAGTCAGGGGAAGACGCCCGAGCAGTACTTC
cdr3_aa: CAWSQGKTPEQYF

j_call: TRBJ2-5
clone_size: .
v_call: TRBV5-1
d_call: TRBD2
cdr3_nt: TGCGCCAGCAGCCCCTCCGGGACTAGCGGGGGGAGGGAGACCCAGTACTTC
cdr3_aa: CASSPSGTSGGRETQYF

j_call: TRBJ1-6
clone_size: .
v_call: TRBV2
d_call: .
cdr3_nt: TGTGCCAGCAGTGTTTTGTCAGTGGATTCACCCCTCCACTTT
cdr3_aa: CASSVLSVDSPLHF

j_call: TRBJ2-3
clone_size: once
v_call: TRBV10-3
d_call: TRBD2
cdr3_nt: TGTGCCATCAAGGCGGGAGGAGAGGGCACAGATACGCAGTATTTT
cdr3_aa: CAIKAGGEGTDTQYF

j_call: TRBJ1-1
clone_size: once
v_call: TRBV28
d_call: .
cdr3_nt: TGTGCCAGCAGTACCGGGGCCCTGAACACTGAAGCTTTCTTT
cdr3_aa: CASSTGALNTEAFF

j_call: TRBJ2-7
clone_size: .
v_call: TRBV6-1
d_call: .
cdr3_nt: TGTGCCAGCGGCCTCCGGCCCTACGAGCAGTACTTC
cdr3_aa: CASGLRPYEQYF

j_call: TRBJ2-5
clone_size: few
v_call: TRBV6-6
d_call: .
cdr3_nt: TGTGCCAGCAACTCGGGGCAAGAGACCCAGTACTTC
cdr3_aa: CASNSGQETQYF

j_call: TRBJ2-5
clone_size: .
v_call: TRBV6-5
d_call: .
cdr3_nt: TGTGCCAGCAGTTATGTGGGGCGCGGAGGGGAGACCCAGTACTTC
cdr3_aa: CASSYVGRGGETQYF

j_call: TRBJ1-2
clone_size: .
v_call: TRBV6-6
d_call: .
cdr3_nt: TGTGCCAGCAGTTACCCCGCCTGGTCGAGCTACACCTTC
cdr3_aa: CASSYPAWSSYTF

j_call: TRBJ2-6
clone_size: .
v_call: TRBV2
d_call: TRBD1
cdr3_nt: TGTGCCAGCAGTGAAGAAAGGGCAGGGGGAAGCTCTGGGGCCAACGTCCTGACTTTC
cdr3_aa: CASSEERAGGSSGANVLTF

j_call: TRBJ2-7
clone_size: few
v_call: TRBV5-1
d_call: .
cdr3_nt: TGCGCCAGCAGCTTGTTCGGGGATTACGAGCAGTACTTC
cdr3_aa: CASSLFGDYEQYF

j_call: TRBJ1-1
clone_size: few
v_call: TRBV2
d_call: .
cdr3_nt: TGTGCCAGCAGTGTGCTCAATGAAGCTTTCTTT
cdr3_aa: CASSVLNEAFF

j_call: TRBJ2-7
clone_size: few
v_call: TRBV11-2
d_call: TRBD2
cdr3_nt: TGTGCCAGCAGCTTAGATCAAGGGACTAGCGCGAAAGAGCAGTACTTC
cdr3_aa: CASSLDQGTSAKEQYF

j_call: TRBJ2-7
clone_size: .
v_call: TRBV5-1
d_call: TRBD2
cdr3_nt: TGCGCCAGCAGCTTGGCAGCGGGGGTCTCCTACGAGCAGTACTTC
cdr3_aa: CASSLAAGVSYEQYF